These 15 T cell receptor beta chains share one sample of origin, sequenced in a study of quantifying T cell responses using KT2 cells. Across the study: Reverse transcription used primers in the TCR alpha and beta constant regions.

An oligo carrying a UMI was ligated to the cDNA 3' end. First-round PCR used approximately 4 cycles and beta primers RC1.1 and RC1.2 covering TRBC1 and TRBC2. TCRdb processed the UMI-ligation and nested PCR reads anew with MiXCR; each CDR3 protein has one entry. There are approximately 54,000 distinct CDR3 sequences in the sample; around 10% occur only once, and about 9.4% lies in the top ten. The material sequenced was PBMCs spiked with cells of the T cell clone KT2. The receptor source for this set is a human donor.

This clonotype came up many times. V and J are TRBV4-2 and TRBJ2-7; TRBD2 agrees at 10 bases. The ends lost 0 bases at V and 3 bases at J; junction bases unmatched: 8. The CDR3 is 17 amino acids. Germline assignment: CDR1 LGHNA and CDR2 YNFKEQ. The CDR3 region has the DNA TGTGCCAGCAGCCAAGAGCAAGCGGGAGGGCCCTACTACGAGCAGTACTTC. Translation gives CASSQEQAGGPYYEQYF.

This clonotype was detected a few times. The V call is TRBV2, the J call TRBJ1-5; TRBD1 matches at 11 bases. The CDR3 is 16 amino acids. Germline lookup yields CDR1 SNHLY and CDR2 FYNNEI. The V and J ends lost 6 bases and 1 base, in that order; junction bases with no gene match: 5. CDR3: CASRPGTGGSNQPQHF. For the CDR3, the DNA is TGTGCCAGCAGGCCCGGGACAGGGGGAAGCAATCAGCCCCAGCATTTT.

This clonotype was seen only a few times. The rearrangement uses TRBV4-1 and TRBJ1-4, with D uncertain. There are 15 residues in the CDR3. V gave up 5 bases and J gave up 0 bases, with 10 bases separating them. Germline assignment: CDR1 MGHRA and CDR2 YSYEKL. In DNA, the CDR3 is TGCGCCAGCAGCACACCTCTGGCAACTAATGAAAAACTGTTTTTT. Translated, it gives CASSTPLATNEKLFF.

This chain uses TRBV20-1 with TRBJ1-4, with unresolved D. There are 15 residues in the CDR3. Germline loops: CDR1 DFQATT, CDR2 SNEGSKA (reference sequence). Trimming took off 6 bases at V and 5 bases at J, with 19 bases between the two ends. The CDR3 sequence is CSAQEFGSSNEKLFF. CDR3 nucleotides: TGCAGTGCGCAGGAGTTCGGGAGTAGCAATGAAAAACTGTTTTTT.

This chain uses TRBV29-1 with TRBJ2-1; D is undetermined. This CDR3 region has 13 residues. V lost 5 bases to trimming and J lost 8 bases, with 16 bases between them. Germline-derived CDR1 and CDR2 are SQVTM and ANQGSEA. CDR3 loop: CSVSGTLRDEQFF. In nucleotides, the CDR3 is TGCAGCGTTTCGGGCACCCTACGGGATGAGCAGTTCTTC.

This clonotype came up a few times. The V call is TRBV6-4, the J call TRBJ1-1; TRBD1 is a possible D gene (6 bases). This CDR3 is 13 amino acids long. The V gene lost 6 bases and the J gene lost 6 bases, with 14 bases spanning the gap. Germline loops: CDR1 MRHNA, CDR2 SNTAGT. This chain's CDR3 is CASRRGVDAEAFF. As DNA, the CDR3 is TGTGCCAGCAGGAGGGGGGTTGACGCTGAAGCTTTCTTT.

This sequence joins TRBV20-1 and TRBJ2-7, with 11 bases identical to TRBD1. Looked up from germline, CDR1 is DFQATT and CDR2 is SNEGSKA (reference sequence). This CDR3 is 13 amino acids long. The J segment lost 7 bases and the V segment lost 5 bases, leaving 7 bases of the junction unmatched. CDR3: CSAGQGAGGEQYF. The CDR3 DNA is TGCAGTGCTGGACAGGGGGCGGGAGGAGAGCAGTACTTC.

The chain combines TRBV5-5 with TRBJ1-1; the D is unclear. The CDR3 runs to 15 residues. Germline CDR1 SGHKS, CDR2 YYEKEE (reference sequence). Deletions cut 3 bases from V and 1 base from J, with 13 bases between. CDR3 loop: CASSWYKAGNTEAFF. The CDR3 nucleotides read TGTGCCAGCAGCTGGTACAAGGCGGGGAACACTGAAGCTTTCTTT.

This clonotype came up many times. V usage is TRBV5-1 and J usage is TRBJ2-5, with unresolved D. Germline V gene data show CDR1 as SGHRS and CDR2 as YFSETQ. The CDR3 is 12 amino acids. Deletions cut 0 bases from V and 4 bases from J, with 4 bases between. The CDR3 sequence: CASSLDLETQYF. The DNA of the CDR3 is TGCGCCAGCAGCTTGGATTTAGAGACCCAGTACTTC.

In this sample, this clonotype turned up many times. This clone may be a read error of a much larger clone one base away. The V gene is TRBV6-4, the J gene TRBJ2-3; 10 bases are a match to TRBD1. The V gene's germline CDR1 is MRHNA and CDR2 SNTAGT. The CDR3 has 14 amino acids. The J segment lost 4 bases and the V segment lost 2 bases, leaving 0 bases of the junction unmatched. CDR3 coding DNA: TGTGCCAGCAGTGACGGGACAGGGGCAGATACGCAGTATTTT. Its translation is CASSDGTGADTQYF.

This clonotype was counted between two and nine times. The chain combines TRBV30 with TRBJ1-2; unclear D gene. CDR1 is GTSNPN and CDR2 is SVGIG in the germline V gene (reference sequence). Trimming shortened V by 2 bases and J by 7 bases, and 14 bases separated the two germline ends. The CDR3 is made up of 13 amino acids. The CDR3 loop reads CAWSIPPNPGYTF. Written as DNA, the CDR3 is TGTGCCTGGAGTATACCGCCAAACCCTGGCTACACCTTC.

V usage is TRBV3-1 and J usage is TRBJ1-6; the D gene is possibly TRBD1 (6 bases). This CDR3 comprises 14 residues. V lost 3 bases and J lost 8, with 11 bases in between. Germline CDR1 LGHDT, CDR2 YNNKEL (reference sequence). The CDR3 spells CASSHQGMDSPLHF. The CDR3 nucleotides are TGTGCCAGCAGCCACCAGGGGATGGATTCACCCCTCCACTTT.

The chain joins TRBV20-1 to TRBJ2-2, with TRBD2 identical over 9 bases. With V trimmed by 3 bases and J by 4 bases, 9 bases remained unmatched. CDR1 is DFQATT and CDR2 is SNEGSKA in the germline V gene (reference sequence). This CDR3 has 16 amino acids. DNA for the CDR3: TGCAGTGCTAGGTCTAGCGGGGCCCCTCTCACCGGGGAGCTGTTTTTT. Its protein is CSARSSGAPLTGELFF.

This clonotype was seen a few times. The chain recombines TRBV19 with TRBJ1-2; TRBD1 aligns across 8 bases. The CDR3 is made up of 13 amino acids. CDR1 is LNHDA, CDR2 SQIVND, per germline (reference sequence). Trimming took 5 bases from V and 9 from J; bases not matched to a gene: 8. The CDR3 bases are TGTGCCAGTAGTCATGGACAGGGTGGTAGCTACACCTTC. It yields the protein CASSHGQGGSYTF.

The table lists this clonotype with a few counts. J is TRBJ2-5 and V is TRBV7-6; 10 bases agree with TRBD1. The V and J ends lost 4 bases and 2 bases, in that order; junction bases with no gene match: 13. The CDR3 runs to 18 residues. CDR1 is SGHVS and CDR2 is FNYEAQ in the germline V gene. The DNA of the CDR3 is TGTGCCAGCAGCTCCCTCCTTACCGGGACAGGGGTACAAGAGACCCAGTACTTC. Its protein is CASSSLLTGTGVQETQYF.